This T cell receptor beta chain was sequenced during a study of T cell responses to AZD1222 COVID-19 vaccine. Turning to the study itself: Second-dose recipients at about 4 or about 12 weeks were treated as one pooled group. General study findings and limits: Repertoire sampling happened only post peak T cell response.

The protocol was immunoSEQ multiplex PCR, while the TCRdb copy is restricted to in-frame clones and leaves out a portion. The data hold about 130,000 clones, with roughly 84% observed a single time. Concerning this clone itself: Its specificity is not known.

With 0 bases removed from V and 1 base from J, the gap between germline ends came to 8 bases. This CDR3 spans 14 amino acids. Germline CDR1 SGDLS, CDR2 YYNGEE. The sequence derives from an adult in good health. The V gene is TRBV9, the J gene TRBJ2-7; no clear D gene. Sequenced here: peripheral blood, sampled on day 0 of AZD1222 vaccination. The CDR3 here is CASSVAAASYEQYF. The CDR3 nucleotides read TGTGCCAGCAGCGTAGCCGCCGCGTCCTACGAGCAGTACTTC.